This T cell receptor (beta chain) derives from a study of identical twins. Template switching added a universal primer site, and cDNA bore unique molecular identifiers. TCRdb reprocessed the 5' RACE reads with MiXCR, giving one entry per CDR3 protein. The sample has nearly 900,000 distinct CDR3 sequences, 9% to 15% seen once; the top ten hold roughly 1.5%. Study observations and caveats: Cross-sectional statistics underpinned the conclusions; the same donors were not followed. Beta out-of-frame sequences showed weaker excess sharing between twins.

This clonotype has just a few counts. Its antigen remains unidentified. Each donor (without exception) was a healthy Caucasian. Germline CDR1 and CDR2: SGDLS and YYNGEE. The CDR3 consists of 16 residues. Trimming took 0 bases from V and 2 from J, leaving 12 bases between them. These data were also reused for a study on yellow fever vaccine responses in identical twins.

The specimen sequenced was PBMCs. The rearrangement uses TRBV9 and TRBJ2-1; D gene ambiguous. This receptor was obtained from a woman aged 18-35 years in good health. DNA for the CDR3: TGTGCCAGCAGCGTAGACGACGGAGTTCCCTACAATGAGCAGTTCTTC. Protein: CASSVDDGVPYNEQFF.